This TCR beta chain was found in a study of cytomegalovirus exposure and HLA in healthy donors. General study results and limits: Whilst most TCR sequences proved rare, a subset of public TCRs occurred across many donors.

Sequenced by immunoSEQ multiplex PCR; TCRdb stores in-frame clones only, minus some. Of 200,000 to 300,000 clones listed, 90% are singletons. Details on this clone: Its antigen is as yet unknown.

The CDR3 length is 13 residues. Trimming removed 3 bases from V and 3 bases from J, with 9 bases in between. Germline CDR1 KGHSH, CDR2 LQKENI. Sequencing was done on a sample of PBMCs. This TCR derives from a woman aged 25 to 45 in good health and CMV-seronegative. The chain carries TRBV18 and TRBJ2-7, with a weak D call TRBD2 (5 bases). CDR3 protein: CASSPMRDYEQYF. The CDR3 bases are TGTGCCAGCTCACCGATGAGGGACTACGAGCAGTACTTC.